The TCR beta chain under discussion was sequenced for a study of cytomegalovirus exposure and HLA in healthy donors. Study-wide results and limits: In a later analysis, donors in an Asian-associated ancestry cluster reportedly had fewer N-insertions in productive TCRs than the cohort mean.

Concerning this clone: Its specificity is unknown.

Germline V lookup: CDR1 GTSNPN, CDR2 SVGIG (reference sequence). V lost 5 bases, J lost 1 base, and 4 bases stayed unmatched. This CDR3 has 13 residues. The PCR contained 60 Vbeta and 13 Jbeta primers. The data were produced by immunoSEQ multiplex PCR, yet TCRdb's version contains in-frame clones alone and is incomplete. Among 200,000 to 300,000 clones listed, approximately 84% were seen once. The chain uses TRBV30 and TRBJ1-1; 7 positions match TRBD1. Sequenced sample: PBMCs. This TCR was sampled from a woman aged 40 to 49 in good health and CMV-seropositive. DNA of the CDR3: TGTGCCTGGGCAAACAGGGGGAACACTGAAGCTTTCTTT. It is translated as CAWANRGNTEAFF.